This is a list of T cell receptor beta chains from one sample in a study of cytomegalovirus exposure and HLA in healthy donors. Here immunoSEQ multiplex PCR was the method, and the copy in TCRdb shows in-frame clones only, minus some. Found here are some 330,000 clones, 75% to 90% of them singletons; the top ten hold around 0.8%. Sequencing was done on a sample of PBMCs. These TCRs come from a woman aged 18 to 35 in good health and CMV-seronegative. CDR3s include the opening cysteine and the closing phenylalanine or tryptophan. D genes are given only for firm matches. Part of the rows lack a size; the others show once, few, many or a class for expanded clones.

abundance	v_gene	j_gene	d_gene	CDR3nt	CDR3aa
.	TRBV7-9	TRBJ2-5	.	TGTGCCAGCAGCCGCAGTCAGGGGACGGAAGAGACCCAGTACTTC	CASSRSQGTEETQYF
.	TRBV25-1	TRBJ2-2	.	TGTGCCAGCACGAGGACTGGTAACACCGGGGAGCTGTTTTTT	CASTRTGNTGELFF
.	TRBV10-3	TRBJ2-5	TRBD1	TGTGCCATCAGTGCGGGGACCGGGACAGTTGTACAAGAGACCCAGTACTTC	CAISAGTGTVVQETQYF
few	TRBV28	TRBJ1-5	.	TGTGCCAGCAGTTTACAGAATCAGCCCCAGCATTTT	CASSLQNQPQHF
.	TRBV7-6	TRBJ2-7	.	TGTGCCAGCACCTCGGTTTTTGGCAGGGACTTCTACTTC	CASTSVFGRDFYF
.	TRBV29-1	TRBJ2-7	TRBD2	TGCAGCGTTGAAGGGACGGGACTAGCAGGGGACGAGCAGTACTTC	CSVEGTGLAGDEQYF
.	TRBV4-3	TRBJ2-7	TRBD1	TGCGCCAGCAGCCGGACAGGGGAGGGCTACGAGCAGTACTTC	CASSRTGEGYEQYF
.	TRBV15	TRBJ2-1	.	TGTGCCACCAGCAGAGAGGAGGGTCTCTACAATGAGCAGTTCTTC	CATSREEGLYNEQFF
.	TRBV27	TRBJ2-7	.	TGTGCCAGCAGTTTAACCCCGGGATTCTCCTACGAGCAGTACTTC	CASSLTPGFSYEQYF
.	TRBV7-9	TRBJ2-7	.	TGTGCCAGCAGCTTAGCGGGGGAGGACTACGAGCAGTACTTC	CASSLAGEDYEQYF
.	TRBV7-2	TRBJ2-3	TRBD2	TGTGCCAGCAGCTTGCTCGGGAGGGCAGATACGCAGTATTTT	CASSLLGRADTQYF
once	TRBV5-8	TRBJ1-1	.	TGTGCCAGCAGTATACAGGGAAACACTGAAGCTTTCTTT	CASSIQGNTEAFF
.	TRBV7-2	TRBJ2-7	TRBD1	TGTGCCAGCACCATGGGGCAGGGGGTTGGATACGAGCAGTACTTC	CASTMGQGVGYEQYF
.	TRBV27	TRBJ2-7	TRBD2	TGTGCCAGCAGTAAGACGGGGCGAATCCTAGCGGGAAGCTCCTACGAGCAGTACTTC	CASSKTGRILAGSSYEQYF
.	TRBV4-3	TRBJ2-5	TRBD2	TGCGCCAGCAGCCTGAGCGGGGGGCAAGAGACCCAGTACTTC	CASSLSGGQETQYF
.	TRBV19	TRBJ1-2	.	TGTGCCAGTAGTCTGGAGGGTTACTATGGCTACACCTTC	CASSLEGYYGYTF
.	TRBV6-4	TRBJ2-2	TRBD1	TGTGCCAGCACGGCGGACAGGGTGTCCGGGGAGCTGTTTTTT	CASTADRVSGELFF
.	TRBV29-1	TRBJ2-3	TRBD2	TGCAGCGTCGACAAAGCGGGATGGAGCACAGATACGCAGTATTTT	CSVDKAGWSTDTQYF
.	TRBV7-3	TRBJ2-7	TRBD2	TGTGCCAGCAGCTTACCCAAAAGTGACCCCGGGACTAGCGGGAAAGCCTCCTACGAGCAGTACTTC	CASSLPKSDPGTSGKASYEQYF
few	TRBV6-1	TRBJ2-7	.	TGTGCCAGCAGTGGACAGCTCTACGAGCAGTACTTC	CASSGQLYEQYF
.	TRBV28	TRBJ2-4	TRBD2	TGTGCCAGCAGTCTGGGAGGGGCGGAAAACATTCAGTACTTC	CASSLGGAENIQYF
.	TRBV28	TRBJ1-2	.	TGTGCCAGCAGTTTGACAGCGATTAACTATGGCTACACCTTC	CASSLTAINYGYTF
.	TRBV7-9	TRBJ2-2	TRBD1	TGTGCCAGCACCATGACAGGGTATGACGGGGAGCTGTTTTTT	CASTMTGYDGELFF
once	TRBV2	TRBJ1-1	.	TGTGCCAGCAGCCCTTTCGGGGGGAACACTGAAGCTTTCTTT	CASSPFGGNTEAFF
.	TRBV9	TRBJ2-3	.	TGTGCCAGCAGCCTCGGGACTGTTAGCACAGATACGCAGTATTTT	CASSLGTVSTDTQYF
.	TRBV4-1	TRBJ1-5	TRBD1	TGCGCCAGCAGCCAAGATGGACAGGGTAGCCGCCTTGGTCAGCCCCAGCATTTT	CASSQDGQGSRLGQPQHF
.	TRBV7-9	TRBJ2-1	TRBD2	TGTGCCAGCAGCTTAGAGGGACTAGTGGGCAATGAGCAGTTCTTC	CASSLEGLVGNEQFF
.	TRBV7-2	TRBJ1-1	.	TGTGCCAGCAGCTTTAGCGTAACGAACACTGAAGCTTTCTTT	CASSFSVTNTEAFF
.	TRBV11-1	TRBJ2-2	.	TGTGCCAGCACCCTATCCGGCGGGGAGCTGTTTTTT	CASTLSGGELFF
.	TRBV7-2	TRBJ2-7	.	TGTGCCAGCAGCTCACCCTTCGGGGTGCACGAGCAGTACTTC	CASSSPFGVHEQYF
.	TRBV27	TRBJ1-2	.	TGTGCCAGCAGTGATCCCAACCGGAGAGGCTACACCTTC	CASSDPNRRGYTF
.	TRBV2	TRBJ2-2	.	TGTGCCAGCAGTGAAGCGCGTGGCGGGGAGCTGTTTTTT	CASSEARGGELFF
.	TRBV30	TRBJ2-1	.	TGTGCCTGGAGTTTAAACAATGAGCAGTTCTTC	CAWSLNNEQFF
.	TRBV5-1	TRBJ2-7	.	TGCGCCAGCAGCAACCAGGGTGCGGCAACTTACGAGCAGTACTTC	CASSNQGAATYEQYF
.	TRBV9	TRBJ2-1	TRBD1	TGTGCCAGCAGCGTAGCTGGGACAGCCAATGAGCAGTTCTTC	CASSVAGTANEQFF
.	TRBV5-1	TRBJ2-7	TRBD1	TGCGCCAGCAGCCCTGACCTCGGACAGGGGGCGACCTACGAGCAGTACTTC	CASSPDLGQGATYEQYF
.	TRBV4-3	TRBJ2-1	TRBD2	TGCGCCAGCAGCCAAGTCGATGGCGGGAGTTTTCCCTACAATGAGCAGTTCTTC	CASSQVDGGSFPYNEQFF
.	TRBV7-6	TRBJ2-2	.	TGTGCCAGCAGCTTAGGGCAGGGGAACACCGGGGAGCTGTTTTTT	CASSLGQGNTGELFF
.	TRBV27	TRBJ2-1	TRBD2	TGTGCCAGCAGCCCTACTAGCGGCAGCTCCTACAATGAGCAGCTCTTC	CASSPTSGSSYNEQLF
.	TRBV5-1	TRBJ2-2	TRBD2	TGCGCCAGCAGCTTGGCTAGCGGGAGGGACACCGGGGAGCTGTTTTTT	CASSLASGRDTGELFF
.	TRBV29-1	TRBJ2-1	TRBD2	TGCAGCGTTGATAGCGGGGAGTACGGGGTTGAGCAGTTCTTC	CSVDSGEYGVEQFF
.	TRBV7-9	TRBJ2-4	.	TGTGCCAGCAGCTTAGTCTCAGTTGACACCCAGGCTAATCAGTACTTC	CASSLVSVDTQANQYF
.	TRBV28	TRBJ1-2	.	TGTGCCAGCAGCCAGGGTTACTATGGCTACACCTTC	CASSQGYYGYTF
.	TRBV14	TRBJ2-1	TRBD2	TGTGCCAGCAGCCAAGAGGTTCGGGAGGGCATGTTCTTC	CASSQEVREGMFF
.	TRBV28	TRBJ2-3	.	TGTGCCAGCACCCTTGTGAGCGGGAGCACAGATACGCAGTATTTT	CASTLVSGSTDTQYF
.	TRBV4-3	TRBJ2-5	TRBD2	TGCGCCAGCAGCCAAGAGGGACTAGCGGGGCAAGAGACCCAGTACTTC	CASSQEGLAGQETQYF
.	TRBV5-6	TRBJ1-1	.	TGTGCCAGCAGCGCCATGACAGGGAACACTGAAGCTTTCTTT	CASSAMTGNTEAFF
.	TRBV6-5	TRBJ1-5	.	TGTGCCAGCAGTTTTCCCGCCCAGCAGCCCCAGCATTTT	CASSFPAQQPQHF